Following are 15 T cell receptor beta chains from one sample sequenced in a study of blood T cells in healthy people across ages. With a J-beta primer mix and a sample-barcoded 5' primer, a second PCR ran about 7 to 12 cycles. In TCRdb, the 5' RACE reads were re-called with MiXCR into one record per CDR3 protein. The sample lists about 970,000 distinct CDR3 sequences, about 51% occurring once. Sequencing was done on a sample of blood. The receptors were gathered from a woman between 55 and 75 years old in good health.

The table lists this clonotype with a few counts. This chain links TRBV7-3 with TRBJ2-3, with D possibly TRBD1 on 6 matching bases. Germline V gene data show CDR1 as SGHTA and CDR2 as FQGTGA. The CDR3 loop spans 14 amino acids. Between the trimmed V and J ends, which lost 4 bases and 0 bases, there was a span of 8 bases. This CDR3 is CASSSGQSTDTQYF. The CDR3, as DNA: TGTGCCAGCAGCTCCGGACAGAGCACAGATACGCAGTATTTT.

This clonotype was seen more than once but under ten times. The chain has TRBV28 and TRBJ2-3; no definite D call. Germline V gene data show CDR1 as MDHEN and CDR2 as SYDVKM. V gave up 6 bases and J gave up 1 base, with 11 bases separating them. The length of the CDR3 is 14 residues. CDR3 amino acids: CASRQSLGTDTQYF. The CDR3 bases are TGTGCCAGCAGACAGAGCTTGGGCACAGATACGCAGTATTTT.

This chain links TRBV12-3 or TRBV12-4 with TRBJ2-1; D may be TRBD1 (5 bases). The V end was cut by 8 bases, the J end by 6 bases, with 14 bases between. This CDR3 is 13 amino acids long. CDR3 in DNA: TGTGCCAGCCAAATCCGTAGGGGCAATGAGCAGTTCTTC. Residues: CASQIRRGNEQFF.

This clonotype was recorded a few times. The chain links TRBV20-1 to TRBJ1-2; no clear D. V gave up 3 bases and J gave up 4 bases, with 12 bases separating them. The germline V gene has CDR1 DFQATT and CDR2 SNEGSKA (reference sequence). The length of the CDR3 is 13 residues. CDR3 DNA: TGCAGTGCTAGCGACGGGGTAATCTATGGCTACACCTTC. Encoded protein: CSASDGVIYGYTF.

This clonotype was detected only a few times. This sequence joins TRBV7-2 and TRBJ2-7; D is ambiguous. The CDR3 is 15 amino acids. V was shortened by 7 bases and J by 0 bases, with 16 bases between the two germline ends. Germline V gives CDR1 SGHTA, CDR2 FQGNSA. The CDR3 sequence is CASNDRRASSYEQYF. The CDR3 coding sequence is TGTGCCAGCAACGACCGTCGGGCCAGCTCCTACGAGCAGTACTTC.

This clonotype was counted only a few times. This chain connects TRBV9 to TRBJ2-7, with 7 bases aligning to TRBD1. CDR1 SGDLS and CDR2 YYNGEE come from the germline V gene. This CDR3 region has 17 residues. After removal of 3 bases from V and 6 bases from J, the junction contained 18 bases not matched to a gene. CDR3 bases: TGTGCCAGCAGCGAGCACATATCGACAGGGCCCTATTTCGAGCAGTACTTC. It is translated as CASSEHISTGPYFEQYF.

The chain has TRBV28 and TRBJ2-3, with D perhaps being TRBD1 or TRBD2 (5 bases each). V dropped 6 bases and J dropped 6 bases, with 10 bases sitting between them. Germline CDR1 and CDR2: MDHEN and SYDVKM. The CDR3 runs 12 residues. The CDR3 sequence: CASSQWGDTQYF. The CDR3 DNA reads TGTGCCAGCAGCCAATGGGGGGATACGCAGTATTTT. Full variable domain (rest looked up from reference TRBV28 and TRBJ2-3): DVKVTQSSRYLVKRTGEKVFLECVQDMDHENMFWYRQDPGLGLRLIYFSYDVKMKEKGDIPEGYSVSREKKERFSLILESASTNQTSMYLCASSQWGDTQYFGPGTRLTVL.

The chain carries TRBV15 and TRBJ2-7; weak D call: TRBD1 (6 bases). The J call may be faulty, since TRBJ2-5 better matches the DNA end. The CDR3 has 15 amino acids. CDR1 and CDR2 from the germline V gene are LNHNV and YYDKDF (reference sequence). The CDR3 reads CATSRDGGLGETQYF. CDR3 DNA: TGTGCCACCAGCAGAGATGGGGGCTTAGGGGAGACCCAGTACTTC.

This clonotype was recorded a few times. The chain is built from TRBV28 and TRBJ2-7, with 8 bases identical to TRBD1. V shed 5 bases, J shed 0 bases, and the junction held 6 bases outside the gene matches. The CDR3 is made up of 15 amino acids. Per germline, CDR1 MDHEN and CDR2 SYDVKM. CDR3 loop: CASSMGQAHSYEQYF. The CDR3 nucleotides read TGTGCCAGCAGTATGGGACAGGCCCACTCCTACGAGCAGTACTTC.

V is TRBV15 and J is TRBJ2-7, with D unclear. This CDR3 region has 14 residues. Germline values: CDR1 LNHNV, CDR2 YYDKDF (reference sequence). V was clipped by 1 base and J by 0 bases, with 7 bases between them. The CDR3 protein is CATSRAASSYEQYF. Here the CDR3 DNA reads TGTGCCACCAGCAGAGCCGCCAGCTCCTACGAGCAGTACTTC. Using reference TRBV15 and TRBJ2-7 for the parts outside the CDR3, the full variable domain is DAMVIQNPRYQVTQFGKPVTLSCSQTLNHNVMYWYQQKSSQAPKLLFHYYDKDFNNEADTPDNFQSRRPNTSFCFLDIRSPGLGDTAMYLCATSRAASSYEQYFGPGTRLTVT.

This clonotype came up a few times. This chain joins TRBV7-8 and TRBJ2-1, with D tentatively TRBD2 (6 bases). Trimming left V 2 bases short and J 6 bases short, with 17 bases between. This CDR3 has 16 residues. The V gene's germline CDR1 is SGHVS and CDR2 FQNEAQ. The CDR3 loop reads CASSLFGGDLINEQFF. As DNA, the CDR3 is TGTGCCAGCAGCTTATTTGGAGGGGACCTAATCAATGAGCAGTTCTTC.

This clonotype turned up a few times. The rearrangement uses TRBV29-1 and TRBJ2-2; D not resolved. The CDR3 is made up of 12 amino acids. Germline lookup yields CDR1 SQVTM and CDR2 ANQGSEA. Trimming left V 5 bases short and J 3 bases short, with 7 bases between. CDR3 nucleotides: TGCAGCGTTTCCTTCTACACCGGGGAGCTGTTTTTT. Its translation is CSVSFYTGELFF.

The chain uses TRBV27 and TRBJ2-7; 8 bases line up with TRBD1. The CDR3 runs to 15 residues. Germline CDR1 and CDR2: MNHEY and SMNVEV (reference sequence). Trimming at V came to 8 bases and at J to 0 bases, leaving 9 bases not matched to a gene. The CDR3 DNA follows: TGTGCCAGCGGCCTCGGGCAGGGGGCCTCCTACGAGCAGTACTTC. It codes for CASGLGQGASYEQYF.

This clonotype was recorded once. J is TRBJ2-1 and V is TRBV7-9; D is undetermined. CDR3 length: 17 residues. The germline gives CDR1 SEHNR, CDR2 FQNEAQ (reference sequence). V lost 5 bases and J 7 bases, leaving 24 bases between the germline ends. CDR3 nucleotide sequence: TGTGCCAGCAGCCCCCCGGCCCGGGTAGGGCCTATTAATGAGCAGTTCTTC. Translating it yields CASSPPARVGPINEQFF.

The chain recombines TRBV27 with TRBJ2-3, with D unclear. From germline, CDR1 is MNHEY and CDR2 SMNVEV (reference sequence). The ends were cut back, 4 bases at V and 5 bases at J, with 10 bases in the middle. CDR3 length equals 13 residues. CDR3 in amino acids: CASSSTYQDTQYF. CDR3 nucleotides: TGTGCCAGCAGTTCCACATACCAAGATACGCAGTATTTT.